This TCR beta chain came from a study of cytomegalovirus exposure and HLA in healthy donors. Findings and caveats of the study: Later analysis demonstrated an association between a missense DCLRE1C variant and TCR beta V- and J-gene trimming. Researchers catalogued some 160 TCR beta chains as cytomegalovirus-associated. The classifier reportedly diagnosed cytomegalovirus status with high specificity and sensitivity.

Notes on this clone: Its cognate antigen is unknown.

This CDR3 comprises 14 residues. The V gene lost 5 bases and the J gene lost 4 bases, with 15 bases spanning the gap. Looked up from germline, CDR1 is SGHTA and CDR2 is FQGNSA. The PCR contained 60 Vbeta and 13 Jbeta primers. The protocol was immunoSEQ multiplex PCR, while the TCRdb copy is restricted to in-frame clones and leaves out a portion. The sample consists of around 300,000 clones, 72% of them appearing once. The gene calls are TRBV7-2 and TRBJ2-7; tentative D call: TRBD1 (5 bases). Sample: PBMCs. The TCR originated in a female donor in good health and CMV-seronegative. Here the CDR3 DNA reads TGTGCCAGCAGCCTCAGGCCAGGGCAATACGAGCAGTACTTC. It encodes CASSLRPGQYEQYF.